This TCR beta chain was sequenced during a study of synovial regulatory T cells in juvenile arthritis (dated by TCRdb to between 2014 and 2016). For the wider study: Among sequenced patients, a few were therapy-naive, one received methotrexate plus infliximab, about six received methotrexate, and one had no treatment information. Using matched patient samples, the researchers compared TCRbeta CDR3 repertoires across three groups: blood iaTreg cells, other blood Treg cells and synovial fluid Treg cells. Effector T cell subsets from the study cohort were also sequenced for comparisons, but the Treg dataset by itself includes only blood Treg cells and synovial fluid Treg cells. The TCR repertoire comparisons covered Treg and Teff subsets from around ten JIA patients with active disease.

The paper's findings and limits, for the study overall: iaTreg TCR repertoires were found to be largely private across patients and to partially overlap with synovial Teff and blood CPL repertoires. Blood iaTreg cells showed lower TCR diversity than other blood Treg cells, consistent with antigen-driven expansion. Synovial Treg cells shared more CDR3 sequences with iaTreg cells than with other blood Treg cells; Chao-Jaccard similarity confirmed closer relation.

The protocol used for the library was the immunoSEQ multiplex PCR assay. TCRbeta CDR3 sequencing was performed by Adaptive Biotechnologies. Processing in the source paper ran as follows. Repertoire similarity was assessed using the Chao-modified Jaccard index and the median clonotype overlap from 200 random subsamples at equal sample size. Similarity analyses were performed using either productive nucleotide sequences or in silico-translated amino acid sequences. Hierarchical clustering with single linkage and t-SNE based on Chao-modified Jaccard distances were applied for the comparison of repertoires. Repertoire diversity was quantified with the Renyi index, after sample size normalisation, across a range of alpha values. TCRdb's version of the immuneACCESS table is confined to in-frame rearrangements and falls short of the full clone set. An unresolved V gene accounts for under half of the shortfall where checked; the remainder is of unknown origin. V and J calls and clone size come straight from that table; D and trimming were deduced from the DNA. The table for this sample records about 10,000 clones. About 1.1% of the sample comes from the top ten.

With no count recorded, this clone is classed as medium-sized (0.01 to 0.1%) from frequency. The target of this receptor is not known. TCR repertoires were obtained from around 11 juvenile idiopathic arthritis patients with active disease who had not reached inactive disease, of whom 3 were polyarticular and 8 were oligoarticular. A median age of roughly 11 years (range about 2.1-25) and a median disease duration of 7 years (range 0.2-19.1) were recorded for the TCR-sequenced patients. Samples for TCR repertoire analysis came from two centres in Italy. Peripheral blood mononuclear cells were separated on a Histopaque-1077 density gradient and then cryopreserved in about 90% FCS with 10% DMSO. The TCR originated in a donor aged 2-30 years with juvenile idiopathic arthritis. The material sequenced was Treg cells from blood. Read against the paper, the sample's cell subset or site label means: remaining (HLA-DR-negative) circulating blood Treg cells.

This receptor carries the CDR3 CASSFDRVGNTIYF. The chain is assembled from TRBV7-9 and TRBJ1-3; TCRdb lists TRBD1, though no DNA is available to test this call. In the germline V gene (reference sequence), CDR1 corresponds to SEHNR and CDR2 to FQNEAQ. The CDR3, cysteine through phenylalanine, is 14 amino acids long. No DNA was logged. The full variable domain, with segments outside the CDR3 supplied by the reference TRBV7-9 and TRBJ1-3 proteins, appears as DTGVSQNPRHKITKRGQNVTFRCDPISEHNRLYWYRQTLGQGPEFLTYFQNEAQLEKSRLLSDRFSAERPKGSFSTLEIQRTEQGDSAMYLCASSFDRVGNTIYFGEGSWLTVV.